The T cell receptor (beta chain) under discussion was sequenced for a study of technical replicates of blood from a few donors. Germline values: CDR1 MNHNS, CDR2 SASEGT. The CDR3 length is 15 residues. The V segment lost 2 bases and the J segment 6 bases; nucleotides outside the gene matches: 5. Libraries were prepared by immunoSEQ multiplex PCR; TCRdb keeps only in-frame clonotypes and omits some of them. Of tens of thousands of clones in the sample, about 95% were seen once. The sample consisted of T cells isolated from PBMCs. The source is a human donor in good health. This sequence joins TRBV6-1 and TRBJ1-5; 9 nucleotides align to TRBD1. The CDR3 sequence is CASSELDRGSQPQHF. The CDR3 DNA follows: TGTGCCAGCAGTGAACTCGACAGGGGGAGTCAGCCCCAGCATTTT.